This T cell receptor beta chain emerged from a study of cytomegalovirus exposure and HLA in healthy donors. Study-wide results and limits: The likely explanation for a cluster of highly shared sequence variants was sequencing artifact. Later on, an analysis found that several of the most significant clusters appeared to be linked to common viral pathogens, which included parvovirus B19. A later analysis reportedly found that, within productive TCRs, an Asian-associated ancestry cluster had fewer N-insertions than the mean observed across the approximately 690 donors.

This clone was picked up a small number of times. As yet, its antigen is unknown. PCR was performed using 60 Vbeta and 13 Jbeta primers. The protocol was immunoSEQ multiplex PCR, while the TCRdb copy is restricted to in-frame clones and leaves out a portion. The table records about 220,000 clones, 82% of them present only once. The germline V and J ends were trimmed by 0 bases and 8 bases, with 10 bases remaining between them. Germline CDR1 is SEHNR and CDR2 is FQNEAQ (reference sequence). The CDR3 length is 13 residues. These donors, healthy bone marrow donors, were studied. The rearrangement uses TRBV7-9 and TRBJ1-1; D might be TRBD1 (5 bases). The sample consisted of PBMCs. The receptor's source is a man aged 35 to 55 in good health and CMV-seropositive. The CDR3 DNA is TGTGCCAGCAGCTTAGCGGTCAGGGTGGAAGCTTTCTTT. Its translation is CASSLAVRVEAFF.